The 2 T cell receptor beta chains below were found in one sample sequenced in a study of Graves' ophthalmopathy and Graves' hyperthyroidism (dated by TCRdb to 2016 to 2018). For sequencing, an Illumina HiSeq 2000 was employed. TCR beta CDR3 regions were amplified from RNA transcripts for repertoire sequencing. HTBI primers and the Qiagen OneStep RT-PCR kit were used in a first-round RT-PCR, which was followed by a second-round multiplex PCR, size selection and purification. TCRdb reprocessing: public reads trimmed at Q25 with fastp, clones called with MiXCR, in-frame beta chains kept. Rows merge per CDR3 protein into single entries with the most common DNA and genes. The table for this sample lists hundreds of thousands of distinct CDR3 sequences; under 50% of them were counted only once. The top ten clonotypes cover 3% to 4% of the sample. Sequenced input: peripheral blood. The source of these receptors is an adult man with Graves' ophthalmopathy.

The sample holds many counts of this clonotype. This chain links TRBV10-3 with TRBJ1-1, with D unresolved. The CDR3 is 14 residues long. CDR1 ENHRY and CDR2 SYGVKD come from the germline V gene. V was shortened by 10 bases and J by 0 bases, with 15 bases between the two germline ends. This CDR3 is CASISTVMNTEAFF. The CDR3 nucleotides are TGTGCCAGCATCTCAACCGTTATGAACACTGAAGCTTTCTTT.

The sample holds many counts of this clonotype. This chain uses TRBV15 with TRBJ1-4, with 8 bases aligning to TRBD1. This CDR3 has 15 residues. CDR1 and CDR2 from the germline V gene are LNHNV and YYDKDF (reference sequence). Trimming removed 1 base from V and 8 bases from J; junction bases left unmatched: 6. CDR3 bases: TGTGCCACCAGCAGAGGAGGGACAGGCGGCGAAAAACTGTTTTTT. It yields the protein CATSRGGTGGEKLFF.